These 5 T cell receptor beta chains came from one sample sequenced in a study of early T cells in non-severe SARS-CoV-2 infection. TCRdb independently ran MiXCR on the 5' RACE reads; one entry per CDR3 protein. The sample yields some 24,000 distinct CDR3 sequences, 4.3% seen once. Sequencing was performed on whole blood. The origin of the receptors is an adult who was a healthcare worker with PCR-confirmed SARS-CoV-2 infection or an uninfected control (not recorded which).

This clonotype was detected many times. The CDR3 DNA is TGTGCCAGCAGCAGATCGGACAGGGGGCTTTTCAATGAGCAGTTCTTC. It translates to CASSRSDRGLFNEQFF. The rearrangement joins TRBV6-5 to TRBJ2-1; TRBD1 matches at 11 bases. From germline, CDR1 is MNHEY and CDR2 SVGAGI. The J segment lost 6 bases and the V segment lost 6 bases, leaving 10 bases of the junction unmatched. CDR3 length equals 16 residues.

This clonotype was observed many times. The chain links TRBV28 to TRBJ1-5, with no clear D. CDR1 and CDR2 from the germline V gene are MDHEN and SYDVKM. The V and J ends lost 2 bases and 7 bases respectively, with 6 bases between them. This CDR3 is built from 12 residues. CDR3 in DNA: TGTGCCAGCAGTTTAGGAAGCCAGCCCCAGCATTTT. Translation gives CASSLGSQPQHF.

The rearrangement uses TRBV11-3 and TRBJ1-1; D remains unclear. Germline V CDR1 and CDR2: SGHNT, YENEEA. The V end was cut by 3 bases, the J end by 6 bases, with 5 bases between. The CDR3 has 11 amino acids. In nucleotides, the CDR3 is TGTGCCAGCAGCTTCCCGCCTGAAGCTTTCTTT. This sequence encodes CASSFPPEAFF.

This clonotype has at least ten counts. V usage is TRBV29-1 and J usage is TRBJ2-2; tentatively, D is TRBD1 or TRBD2 (5 bases each). The V end was cut by 3 bases, the J end by 2 bases, with 7 bases between. The germline V gene encodes CDR1 SQVTM and CDR2 ANQGSEA. CDR3 size: 13 residues. The CDR3 DNA follows: TGCAGCGTTGATGGGGGTAACACCGGGGAGCTGTTTTTT. Residues: CSVDGGNTGELFF.

Only a few counts were recorded for this clonotype. The rearrangement uses TRBV23-1 and TRBJ1-5; D may be TRBD1 (6 bases). TRBV23-1 is annotated as an ORF whose role is uncertain. V was cut by 0 bases and J by 7 bases, with 13 bases left in between. This CDR3 has 15 amino acids. Here the CDR3 reads CASSQSPQGRQPQHF. The CDR3 DNA reads TGCGCCAGCAGTCAATCGCCCCAGGGGAGGCAGCCCCAGCATTTT.